A single sample is the source of the 22 T cell receptor beta chains below, sequenced in a study of Ad26.COV2.S vaccination and SARS-CoV-2 variants (TCRdb year 2021). The protocol used for the library was the immunoSEQ multiplex PCR assay. TCRdb's version of the immuneACCESS table is confined to in-frame rearrangements and falls short of the full clone set. An unresolved V gene accounts for under half of the shortfall where checked; the remainder is of unknown origin. The sample profile shows 150,000 to 200,000 clones; 87% of them were found once. 5.5% to 6% of the sample comes from the top ten. The intended sense of this specimen's time point label: individuals recovered from natural SARS-CoV-2 infection. Sequences were derived from peripheral blood, sampled after recovery from COVID-19. The receptors come from a human donor who had recovered from COVID-19.

CDR3 bases: TGTGCCTGGAGTGGAGTTCAGCAGTACTTC. Its translation: CAWSGVQQYF. The V call is TRBV30, the J call TRBJ2-7; D remains ambiguous. Germline-derived CDR1 and CDR2 are GTSNPN and SVGIG (reference sequence). This CDR3 region has 10 residues. The V and J ends lost 1 base and 8 bases respectively, with 6 bases between them. Looking up the rest from reference TRBV30 and TRBJ2-7 gives the full variable domain: SQTIHQWPATLVQPVGSPLSLECTVEGTSNPNLYWYRQAAGRGLQLLFYSVGIGQISSEVPQNLSASRPQDRQFILSSKKLLLSDSGFYLCAWSGVQQYFGPGTRLTVT.

In its sample, this clone was seen once. In nucleotides, the CDR3 is TGTGCCAGCAGCCGTGGGACTAGCGGTTCCTACGAGCAGTACTTC. It is translated as CASSRGTSGSYEQYF. The gene calls are TRBV27 and TRBJ2-7; 11 bases map to TRBD2. The CDR3 loop spans 15 amino acids. The ends lost 6 bases at V and 1 base at J; junction bases unmatched: 5. Germline values: CDR1 MNHEY, CDR2 SMNVEV (reference sequence).

The V and J genes are TRBV6-5 and TRBJ1-1; D unclear. There are 11 residues in the CDR3. Trimming removed 6 bases from V and 7 bases from J, with 9 bases in between. CDR1 and CDR2 from the germline V gene are MNHEY and SVGAGI. The CDR3 protein is CASRSRGEAFF. The CDR3, as DNA: TGTGCCAGCAGGTCCCGGGGTGAAGCTTTCTTT.

This clone was seen once. V and J are TRBV5-4 and TRBJ2-3, with a weak D call TRBD1 (7 bases). This CDR3 comprises 16 residues. Germline-derived CDR1 and CDR2 are SGHNT and YYREEE (reference sequence). V was shortened by 0 bases and J by 3 bases, with 14 bases between the two germline ends. CDR3 nucleotides: TGTGCCAGCAGCTTGGCCGGGCCAGGGGGGACAGATACGCAGTATTTT. Its translation is CASSLAGPGGTDTQYF.

The J gene is TRBJ1-1, the V gene TRBV11-2, with D unresolved. The CDR3 loop spans 14 amino acids. Per germline, CDR1 SGHAT and CDR2 FQNNGV. Deletions cut 0 bases from V and 3 bases from J, with 8 bases between. DNA of the CDR3: TGTGCCAGCAGCTTAGATCGCGGGGACACTGAAGCTTTCTTT. It is translated as CASSLDRGDTEAFF.

Here the CDR3 DNA reads TGTGCCAGCAGCTATTCCCGGGACAGGCGGTATGAGCAGTTCTTC. This gives the protein CASSYSRDRRYEQFF. J is TRBJ2-1 and V is TRBV7-3; 8 positions agree with TRBD1. Losses at the gene ends were 4 bases for V and 8 bases for J; bases not matched to a gene: 10. The CDR3 has 15 residues. Germline-derived CDR1 and CDR2 are SGHTA and FQGTGA.

On this clone: The same CDR3 arises from other DNA sequences in this sample as well. V gene TRBV6-6 combines with J gene TRBJ2-3; perhaps TRBD2 as D (5 bases). V shed 6 bases and J shed 2 bases, with 12 bases lying between them. From germline, CDR1 is MNHNY and CDR2 SVGAGI (reference sequence). This CDR3 is 14 amino acids long. The CDR3 coding sequence is TGTGCCAGCAGAACGGAGGCCTACACAGATACGCAGTATTTT. Its translation is CASRTEAYTDTQYF.

The chain couples TRBV27 to TRBJ2-1; TRBD2 is a possible D gene (6 bases). Trimming shortened V by 6 bases and J by 6 bases, and 15 bases separated the two germline ends. The CDR3 runs 14 residues. Germline loops: CDR1 MNHEY, CDR2 SMNVEV (reference sequence). This CDR3 reads CASRPGLPGNEQFF. CDR3 nucleotides: TGTGCCAGCAGGCCGGGACTCCCCGGCAATGAGCAGTTCTTC.

The V gene is TRBV7-9, the J gene TRBJ2-7; D possibly corresponds to TRBD2 (6 bases). CDR1 is SEHNR and CDR2 is FQNEAQ in the germline V gene (reference sequence). The germline V and J ends were trimmed by 1 base and 5 bases, with 12 bases remaining between them. The CDR3 has 14 residues. The CDR3 reads CASSLGRGTNEQYF. The DNA of the CDR3 is TGTGCCAGCAGCTTAGGTCGGGGGACGAACGAGCAGTACTTC. Full variable domain (rest looked up from reference TRBV7-9 and TRBJ2-7): DTGVSQNPRHKITKRGQNVTFRCDPISEHNRLYWYRQTLGQGPEFLTYFQNEAQLEKSRLLSDRFSAERPKGSFSTLEIQRTEQGDSAMYLCASSLGRGTNEQYFGPGTRLTVT.

The chain employs TRBV3-1 (or the pseudogene TRBV3-2) and TRBJ2-1, with TRBD2 identical over 7 bases. The V gene end was trimmed by 5 bases and the J gene end by 1 base; junction bases not matched to a gene: 11. The CDR3 has 17 amino acids. The germline gives CDR1 LGHDT, CDR2 YNNKEL (reference sequence). CDR3 in amino acids: CASSSSPWRESYNEQFF. The CDR3 nucleotides read TGTGCCAGCAGCTCTTCCCCTTGGCGGGAGTCCTACAATGAGCAGTTCTTC.

The gene calls are TRBV5-4 and TRBJ2-2; 7 bases line up with TRBD2. CDR3 size: 16 residues. The ends lost 4 bases at V and 0 bases at J; junction bases unmatched: 6. Germline CDR1 and CDR2: SGHNT and YYREEE (reference sequence). The CDR3 bases are TGTGCCAGCAGCCCGAAGGCGGGAGCGAACACCGGGGAGCTGTTTTTT. Protein: CASSPKAGANTGELFF.

This clone was seen many times. The chain combines TRBV7-9 with TRBJ2-3; a weak D match, TRBD1 (6 bases). Germline V gene lookup returns CDR1 SEHNR and CDR2 FQNEAQ (reference sequence). V was clipped by 5 bases and J by 2 bases, with 14 bases between them. The length of the CDR3 is 15 residues. The CDR3 coding sequence is TGTGCCAGCAGCCCACTCCGGGACAACACAGATACGCAGTATTTT. Protein product: CASSPLRDNTDTQYF.

Here the CDR3 DNA reads TGTGCCAGTAGTCGTTCGGGGCGCAATAATGAAAAACTGTTTTTT. Protein product: CASSRSGRNNEKLFF. The V and J genes are TRBV27 and TRBJ1-4; weak D call: TRBD1 (5 bases). The CDR3 runs to 15 residues. CDR1 MNHEY and CDR2 SMNVEV come from the germline V gene (reference sequence). V lost 9 bases, J lost 4 bases, and 18 bases lay in between.

The chain carries TRBV7-2 and TRBJ2-7; no clear D gene. The V end was cut by 5 bases, the J end by 2 bases, with 13 bases between. Germline CDR1 SGHTA, CDR2 FQGNSA. The CDR3 extends over 14 amino acids. The CDR3 DNA reads TGTGCCAGCAGCGTTGGATTCGGTCCCTACGAGCAGTACTTC. As protein: CASSVGFGPYEQYF.

This clone occurred once. The rearrangement joins TRBV20-1 to TRBJ1-6; 8 bases fit TRBD1. The CDR3 covers 14 residues. The germline gives CDR1 DFQATT, CDR2 SNEGSKA (reference sequence). J was trimmed by 9 bases and V by 3 bases; bases with no gene match: 7. The CDR3 DNA reads TGCAGTGCTAGTCCTGGACAGGGACGTTCACCCCTCCACTTT. This gives the protein CSASPGQGRSPLHF.

The chain employs TRBV9 and TRBJ2-3; D gene uncertain. Trimming pared 1 base from V and 2 bases from J, leaving 11 bases between. The CDR3 is 15 residues long. Germline-derived CDR1 and CDR2 are SGDLS and YYNGEE. Here the CDR3 DNA reads TGTGCCAGCAGCGTAAGCCCCGAATACACAGATACGCAGTATTTT. This codes for CASSVSPEYTDTQYF.

V usage is TRBV29-1 and J usage is TRBJ2-3, with unresolved D. The CDR3 runs to 11 residues. Between the trimmed V and J ends, which lost 7 bases and 4 bases, there was a span of 9 bases. Germline CDR1 and CDR2: SQVTM and ANQGSEA. CDR3 protein: CSATNPDTQYF. For the CDR3, the DNA is TGCAGCGCCACGAACCCAGATACGCAGTATTTT.

The rearrangement uses TRBV6-1 and TRBJ1-1; D not certain. The V and J ends lost 0 bases and 9 bases respectively, with 20 bases between them. The germline CDR1 and CDR2 sequences are MNHNS and SASEGT. This CDR3 spans 16 amino acids. The CDR3 region has the DNA TGTGCCAGCAGTGAAGCGTTGGGAGTTGTGGCAGTAAAAGCTTTCTTT. It translates to CASSEALGVVAVKAFF.

V gene TRBV14 combines with J gene TRBJ1-3; no clear D. V lost 8 bases and J 2 bases, leaving 10 bases between the germline ends. The CDR3 is 13 residues long. Germline V CDR1 and CDR2: SGHDN, FVKESK. The CDR3 protein is CASRGLTGNTIYF. The CDR3 DNA is TGTGCCAGCCGAGGACTGACTGGAAACACCATATATTTT.

This chain joins TRBV19 and TRBJ1-1, with D perhaps matching TRBD1 (5 bases). Trimming took off 8 bases at V and 0 bases at J, with 13 bases between the two ends. The length of the CDR3 is 14 residues. The germline V gene has CDR1 LNHDA and CDR2 SQIVND (reference sequence). The DNA for the CDR3 is TGTGCCAGTCGACCGACAGATATGAACACTGAAGCTTTCTTT. This translates into CASRPTDMNTEAFF. Complete variable domain (other parts from reference TRBV19 and TRBJ1-1): DGGITQSPKYLFRKEGQNVTLSCEQNLNHDAMYWYRQDPGQGLRLIYYSQIVNDFQKGDIAEGYSVSREKKESFPLTVTSAQKNPTAFYLCASRPTDMNTEAFFGQGTRLTVV.

This clone was observed a handful of times. The V gene is TRBV7-9, the J gene TRBJ1-5, with a weak D call TRBD1 (5 bases). The CDR3 sequence is 12 residues long. V was pared by 3 bases and J by 9 bases, with 9 bases between. Per germline, CDR1 SEHNR and CDR2 FQNEAQ (reference sequence). The CDR3 reads CASSFDQGPQHF. The CDR3 DNA is TGTGCCAGCAGCTTCGACCAGGGGCCCCAGCATTTT.

This clone appeared once. The rearrangement links TRBV14 to TRBJ2-5; D gene unclear. The V gene lost 4 bases and the J gene lost 1 base, with 10 bases spanning the gap. Germline CDR1 is SGHDN and CDR2 is FVKESK. The CDR3 sequence is 14 residues long. CDR3 in amino acids: CASSPRTFQETQYF. Written as DNA, the CDR3 is TGTGCCAGCAGCCCGAGGACGTTCCAAGAGACCCAGTACTTC.